The 17 T cell receptor beta chains below all came from one sample that was sequenced in a study of cytomegalovirus exposure and HLA in healthy donors. PCR used 60 Vbeta primers and 13 Jbeta primers. Generated by immunoSEQ multiplex PCR, the TCRdb table keeps only in-frame clones and is missing some. The table records 200,000 to 300,000 clones, roughly four fifths of them present only once. Sequencing was carried out using PBMCs. These TCRs come from a woman aged 55-69 years in good health and CMV-seropositive.

As concerns this clone: Compared with germline, one end of the junction differs, possibly owing to a read error. The chain joins TRBV5-6 to TRBJ1-5; 9 bases map to TRBD1. CDR1 is SGHDT, CDR2 YYEEEE, per germline. This CDR3 is 14 amino acids long. The CDR3 DNA reads as TGTGCCAGCAGTTTGGGACAGGGCGTCCAGCCCCAGCATTTT. It encodes CASSLGQGVQPQHF.

V gene TRBV10-3 combines with J gene TRBJ1-1, with no clear D. The CDR3 spans 15 residues. V was shortened by 0 bases and J by 0 bases, with 8 bases between the two germline ends. Germline V gene data show CDR1 as ENHRY and CDR2 as SYGVKD. For the CDR3, the DNA is TGTGCCATCAGTGAGTCCCAGATAATGAACACTGAAGCTTTCTTT. Translation: CAISESQIMNTEAFF.

The CDR3 loop is CASNLAGEEQFF. In DNA, the CDR3 is TGCGCCAGCAACTTAGCGGGAGAGGAGCAGTTCTTC. This chain joins TRBV5-1 and TRBJ2-1, with 9 bases matching TRBD2. CDR1 is SGHRS, CDR2 YFSETQ, per germline. V gave up 6 bases and J gave up 10 bases; unmatched junction bases: 5. The CDR3 runs 12 residues.

This clone is a singleton in its sample. V and J are TRBV5-8 and TRBJ2-1; no definite D call. CDR3 length equals 14 residues. Trimming cost V 1 base and J 5 bases, with 10 bases left between them. Germline-derived CDR1 and CDR2 are SGHTS and YDEGEE. CDR3 sequence (DNA): TGTGCCAGCAGCTTGTTGCTGGGCCACAATGAGCAGTTCTTC. Its translation: CASSLLLGHNEQFF.

This clone was seen just once. J is TRBJ2-1 and V is TRBV5-1, with TRBD2 matching over 13 bases. This CDR3 is built from 21 residues. V shed 4 bases, J shed 10 bases, and the junction held 26 bases outside the gene matches. Germline V CDR1 and CDR2: SGHRS, YFSETQ. This CDR3 reads CASSPNLIRLAGGPTLREQFF. The CDR3 region has the DNA TGCGCCAGCAGCCCTAACCTAATCCGACTAGCGGGAGGCCCCACACTTCGGGAGCAGTTCTTC.

CDR3 loop: CSARGGYEQYF. CDR3 bases: TGCAGTGCTAGGGGGGGCTACGAGCAGTACTTC. The J gene is TRBJ2-7, the V gene TRBV20-1, with D maybe TRBD2 (6 bases). Trimming took 3 bases from V and 3 from J, leaving 6 bases between them. CDR3 length: 11 residues. Per the germline V gene, CDR1 is DFQATT and CDR2 is SNEGSKA (reference sequence).

V and J are TRBV7-3 and TRBJ2-1, with TRBD2 matching over 10 bases. Germline trimming cut 4 bases from V and 6 bases from J; bases unmatched to any gene: 9. Looked up from germline, CDR1 is SGHTA and CDR2 is FQGTGA. The CDR3 has 16 amino acids. Here the CDR3 DNA reads TGTGCCAGCAGCTCCCGAGCGGGAGGGGGGAGCAATGAGCAGTTCTTC. It codes for CASSSRAGGGSNEQFF.

This chain connects TRBV5-6 to TRBJ1-2, with a tentative D call TRBD1 (5 bases). V lost 9 bases to trimming and J lost 3 bases, with 15 bases between them. CDR1 SGHDT and CDR2 YYEEEE come from the germline V gene. The CDR3 contains 13 residues. Written as DNA, the CDR3 is TGTGCCACGGGGGGGACTTCGGACTATGGCTACACCTTC. Its protein product is CATGGTSDYGYTF.

The chain carries TRBV4-1 and TRBJ2-1; 13 bases agree with TRBD2. The junction had 11 bases not matched to a gene; V was cut back by 4 bases and J by 5 bases. CDR1 and CDR2 from the germline V gene are MGHRA and YSYEKL. The CDR3 consists of 18 residues. The DNA for the CDR3 is TGCGCCAGCAGCCCAGTGGGACTAGCGGGACGTCTTAACAATGAGCAGTTCTTC. Protein: CASSPVGLAGRLNNEQFF.

This chain joins TRBV27 and TRBJ2-5, with 10 positions matching TRBD1. The CDR3 contains 13 residues. Germline loops: CDR1 MNHEY, CDR2 SMNVEV (reference sequence). With 7 bases clipped from V and 11 bases from J, the junction kept 10 bases outside the gene matches. CDR3 residues: CASMRQGAREQYF. CDR3 coding DNA: TGTGCCAGCATGCGACAGGGGGCTAGGGAGCAGTACTTC.

The rearrangement links TRBV9 to TRBJ1-5, with D perhaps matching TRBD1 (5 bases). Germline values: CDR1 SGDLS, CDR2 YYNGEE. The CDR3 sequence is 14 residues long. V was pared by 4 bases and J by 5 bases, with 13 bases between. In DNA form, the CDR3 reads TGTGCCAGCAGCCCGGGGCCGGGGGATCAGCCCCAGCATTTT. It encodes CASSPGPGDQPQHF. The variable domain in full, with the rest retrieved from reference TRBV9 and TRBJ1-5, is DSGVTQTPKHLITATGQRVTLRCSPRSGDLSVYWYQQSLDQGLQFLIQYYNGEERAKGNILERFSAQQFPDLHSELNLSSLELGDSALYFCASSPGPGDQPQHFGDGTRLSIL.

The V call is TRBV4-1, the J call TRBJ2-5, with D tentatively TRBD1 (5 bases). This CDR3 region has 14 residues. CDR1 is MGHRA and CDR2 is YSYEKL in the germline V gene. The V and J ends lost 0 bases and 7 bases respectively, with 12 bases between them. The CDR3 loop is CASSQEQGMGTQYF. The CDR3 DNA sequence: TGCGCCAGCAGCCAAGAGCAGGGAATGGGGACCCAGTACTTC.

This clone was observed a handful of times. The V gene is TRBV7-9, the J gene TRBJ1-2, with 9 bases lining up with TRBD1. Germline assignment: CDR1 SEHNR and CDR2 FQNEAQ (reference sequence). The ends lost 5 bases at V and 8 bases at J; junction bases unmatched: 6. The length of the CDR3 is 13 residues. CDR3 in amino acids: CASSILQGAGYTF. The CDR3, as DNA: TGTGCCAGCAGCATTTTACAGGGGGCCGGCTACACCTTC.

CDR3 region: CASSQAPSTDTQYF. The DNA for the CDR3 is TGCGCCAGCAGCCAGGCCCCCAGCACAGATACGCAGTATTTT. V is TRBV4-1 and J is TRBJ2-3; D remains unclear. CDR1 and CDR2 from the germline V gene are MGHRA and YSYEKL. Between the trimmed V and J ends, which lost 3 bases and 0 bases, there was a span of 7 bases. The CDR3 sequence is 14 residues long.

The rearrangement links TRBV5-1 to TRBJ2-5, with 7 bases matching TRBD1. The V gene's germline CDR1 is SGHRS and CDR2 YFSETQ. J lost 9 bases, V lost 4 bases, and 3 bases had no gene match. The CDR3 totals 11 residues. The CDR3: CASSGTVSQYF. The CDR3 DNA sequence: TGCGCCAGCAGCGGGACAGTCTCCCAGTACTTC.

V usage is TRBV7-3 and J usage is TRBJ2-2; 13 bases are shared with TRBD2. The V segment lost 5 bases and the J segment 5 bases; nucleotides outside the gene matches: 5. The CDR3 consists of 16 residues. CDR1 and CDR2 (germline): SGHTA, FQGTGA. The CDR3: CASSAGLAGATGELFF. CDR3 in DNA: TGTGCCAGCAGCGCTGGACTAGCGGGAGCAACCGGGGAGCTGTTTTTT. The entire variable domain, with the rest obtained from reference TRBV7-3 and TRBJ2-2, is as follows: GAGVSQTPSNKVTEKGKYVELRCDPISGHTALYWYRQSLGQGPEFLIYFQGTGAADDSGLPNDRFFAVRPEGSVSTLKIQRTERGDSAVYLCASSAGLAGATGELFFGEGSRLTVL.

The V gene is TRBV28, the J gene TRBJ2-1; 7 nucleotides align to TRBD2. From germline, CDR1 is MDHEN and CDR2 SYDVKM. There are 18 residues in the CDR3. V lost 6 bases and J lost 1; bases outside the gene matches: 15. The chain's CDR3 is CASRSRGVAGQSYNEQFF. For the CDR3, the DNA is TGTGCCAGCAGATCCCGGGGGGTAGCGGGTCAGTCCTACAATGAGCAGTTCTTC.